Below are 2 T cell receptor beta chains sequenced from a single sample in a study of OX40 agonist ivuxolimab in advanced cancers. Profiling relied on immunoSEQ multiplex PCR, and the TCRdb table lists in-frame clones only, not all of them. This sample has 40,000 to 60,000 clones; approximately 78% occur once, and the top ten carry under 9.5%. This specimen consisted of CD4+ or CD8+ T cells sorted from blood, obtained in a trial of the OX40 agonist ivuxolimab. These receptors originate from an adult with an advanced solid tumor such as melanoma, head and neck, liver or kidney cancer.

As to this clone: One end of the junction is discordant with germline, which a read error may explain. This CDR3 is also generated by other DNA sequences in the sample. CDR3 nucleotides: TGCGCCAGCAGCTTGACCCGGGACAGCTATGGTTACACCTTC. Protein product: CASSLTRDSYGYTF. The V call is TRBV5-1, the J call TRBJ1-2; 7 bases line up with TRBD1. CDR1 is SGHRS, CDR2 YFSETQ, per germline. There are 14 residues in the CDR3.

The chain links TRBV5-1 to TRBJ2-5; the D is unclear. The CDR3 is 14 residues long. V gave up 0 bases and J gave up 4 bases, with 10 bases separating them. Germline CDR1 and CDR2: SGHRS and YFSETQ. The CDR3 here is CASSLAQKGETQYF. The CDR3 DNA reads TGCGCCAGCAGCTTGGCCCAAAAGGGAGAGACCCAGTACTTC.